Presented here are 21 T cell receptor beta chains from one specimen sequenced in a study of Tregs in tolerant kidney transplant recipients. Mixed chimerism was transient after nonmyeloablative marrow transplants from related graft donors. The assay was immunoSEQ multiplex PCR, and TCRdb's table has in-frame clones only and misses some. The listing records roughly 5,700 clones. Here the sequenced sample was CD4+ T cells from blood (PBMCs), taken approximately 14 months after the transplant. These receptors all come from a human patient who received a combined kidney and bone marrow transplant. Some T cells may arise from the graft donor.

Points on this clone: The read finishes 3 residues shy of the CDR3 end, and the germline J gene is used to complete it. The chain carries TRBV2 and TRBJ1-6; perhaps TRBD1 as D (6 bases). The length of the CDR3 is 17 residues. Trimming removed 7 bases from V and 0 bases from J, with 16 bases in between. CDR1 and CDR2 (germline): SNHLY, FYNNEI. The part of the CDR3 DNA that was read is TGTGCCAGCACCGGGAGGTTGGACAGCTCCTATAATTCACCC. It encodes CASTGRLDSSYNSP. Given in full, the CDR3 is CASTGRLDSSYNSPLHF.

As for this clone: The read ends 3 residues before the CDR3 terminus; that terminus is restored from the germline J gene. The gene calls are TRBV20-1 and TRBJ1-6, with 9 bases identical to TRBD1. Germline CDR1 DFQATT, CDR2 SNEGSKA (reference sequence). The CDR3 loop spans 15 amino acids. Trimming took 1 base from V and 5 from J; bases not matched to a gene: 3. The part of the CDR3 DNA that was read is TGCAGTGCTAGAGTTCGACAGGGGGATAATTCACCC. Translating it yields CSARVRQGDNSP. The whole CDR3 protein is CSARVRQGDNSPLHF.

Points on this clone: The sequence runs out 3 residues before the end of the CDR3; the remainder is reconstructed from the germline J gene. The chain uses TRBV29-1 and TRBJ1-6; D is possibly TRBD1 (5 bases). The germline V gene has CDR1 SQVTM and CDR2 ANQGSEA. The CDR3 runs to 14 residues. Trimming cost V 7 bases and J 7 bases, with 17 bases left between them. The CDR3 sequence: CSATRGGKNSPLHF. The CDR3 DNA, read in part, is TGCAGCGCAACCCGGGGGGGAAAGAATTCACCC.

Of note for this clone: Sequencing ends 3 residues short of the CDR3 end; the germline J gene provides the rest. The V and J genes are TRBV12-3 or TRBV12-4 and TRBJ1-5; D remains unclear. The V end was cut by 1 base, the J end by 3 bases, with 10 bases between. CDR3 length equals 15 residues. This chain's CDR3 is CASSLGNSHNQPQHF. The CDR3 DNA, read in part, is TGTGCCAGCAGTTTAGGGAACAGTCACAATCAGCCC.

In regard to this clone: The read finishes 3 residues shy of the CDR3 end, and the germline J gene is used to complete it. V usage is TRBV5-6 and J usage is TRBJ1-1; D perhaps matches TRBD1 (5 bases). The CDR3 length is 14 residues. Trimming pared 4 bases from V and 7 bases from J, leaving 17 bases between. Germline values: CDR1 SGHDT, CDR2 YYEEEE. The covered CDR3 bases are TGTGCCAGCAGCCCTCAAGCAGGGCTGGGTGAA. Protein sequence: CASSPQAGLGE. The CDR3 in full is CASSPQAGLGEAFF.

For this clone: With the read ending 3 residues before the CDR3 end, the germline J gene is used to fill in that end. The V gene is TRBV7-6, the J gene TRBJ2-7, with TRBD2 as a possible D gene (6 bases). This CDR3 has 16 amino acids. Trimming shortened V by 0 bases and J by 1 base, and 13 bases separated the two germline ends. CDR1 and CDR2 (germline): SGHVS, FNYEAQ. CDR3 sequence reads: CASSLAPAGLSYEQYF. The CDR3 bases that were read are TGTGCCAGCAGCTTAGCCCCGGCGGGGCTTTCCTACGAG. Using reference TRBV7-6 and TRBJ2-7 for the parts outside the CDR3, the full variable domain is GAGVSQSPRYKVTKRGQDVALRCDPISGHVSLYWYRQALGQGPEFLTYFNYEAQQDKSGLPNDRFSAERPEGSISTLTIQRTEQRDSAMYRCASSLAPAGLSYEQYFGPGTRLTVT.

As for this clone: Coverage ceases 3 residues before the CDR3 finishes, and the germline J gene fills in the end. V is TRBV18 and J is TRBJ1-2; tentative D call: TRBD1 (5 bases). Trimming cost V 3 bases and J 4 bases, with 18 bases left between them. The length of the CDR3 is 16 residues. The V gene's germline CDR1 is KGHSH and CDR2 LQKENI. The CDR3: CASSPGNKRGLYGYTF. The sequenced CDR3 bases are TGTGCCAGCTCACCCGGAAACAAAAGGGGTCTCTATGGC.

Worth noting for this clone: The read ends 3 residues before the CDR3 terminus; that terminus is restored from the germline J gene. The V call is TRBV24-1, the J call TRBJ1-2; weak D call: TRBD1 (6 bases). V lost 3 bases to trimming and J lost 3 bases, with 13 bases between them. This CDR3 contains 15 residues. Germline CDR1 and CDR2: KGHDR and SFDVKD. The covered CDR3 bases are TGTGCCACCAGTGATCCTAACAGGGCTGACTATGGC. Its translation is CATSDPNRADYG. The full CDR3 protein is CATSDPNRADYGYTF.

For this clone: The sequence runs out 3 residues before the end of the CDR3; the remainder is reconstructed from the germline J gene. The V call is TRBV10-1, the J call TRBJ2-2; 10 bases align to TRBD1. Looked up from germline, CDR1 is WNHNN and CDR2 is SYGVQD (reference sequence). Trimming took 8 bases from V and 6 from J; bases not matched to a gene: 3. The CDR3 has 13 amino acids. CDR3 loop: CASSGTGAGELFF. CDR3 DNA (partial): TGCGCCAGCTCCGGGACAGGGGCCGGGGAG.

About this clone itself: The read ends 3 residues early relative to the CDR3; the germline J gene fills the gap. This chain joins TRBV6-2 or TRBV6-3 and TRBJ1-1; possible D gene TRBD1, 6 bases. Germline V gives CDR1 MNHEY, CDR2 SVGEGT. Between the trimmed V and J ends, which lost 6 bases and 0 bases, there was a span of 11 bases. This CDR3 is built from 14 residues. CDR3 region: CASRPGQMNTEAFF. The covered CDR3 bases are TGTGCCAGCAGGCCGGGACAAATGAACACTGAA.

This clone is deemed medium-sized by its frequency. The DNA read from the CDR3 is TGTGCCAGTAGTAGACCCGGACAGGGGAACACTGAA. Its translation is CASSRPGQGNTE. The entire CDR3 protein is CASSRPGQGNTEAFF. This chain joins TRBV19 and TRBJ1-1; 8 bases fit TRBD1. The CDR3 end is not reached by the read, which stops 3 residues before it; the germline J gene fills it in. Germline V gives CDR1 LNHDA, CDR2 SQIVND (reference sequence). The J segment lost 1 base and the V segment lost 4 bases, leaving 5 bases of the junction unmatched. There are 15 residues in the CDR3.

Comment on this clone: Read sequence stops 3 residues before the CDR3 end, and the germline J gene provides the missing end. The chain joins TRBV20-1 to TRBJ1-1; 8 nucleotides align to TRBD1. This CDR3 has 13 residues. From germline, CDR1 is DFQATT and CDR2 SNEGSKA (reference sequence). The V segment lost 6 bases and the J segment 3 bases; nucleotides outside the gene matches: 6. The CDR3 protein is CSALTGVYTEAFF. The covered CDR3 bases are TGCAGTGCACTGACAGGGGTATACACTGAA.

About this clone itself: The read stops 3 residues short of the end of the CDR3; the missing end is completed from the germline J gene. The chain links TRBV7-9 to TRBJ1-1; D not certain. Trimming stripped 0 bases from V and 1 base from J, with 3 bases between. This CDR3 region has 13 residues. Germline CDR1 and CDR2: SEHNR and FQNEAQ (reference sequence). The CDR3 here is CASSLAQNTEAFF. The CDR3 bases that were read are TGTGCCAGCAGCTTAGCCCAGAACACTGAA.

This clone is medium-sized by frequency. The read ends 3 residues early relative to the CDR3; the germline J gene fills the gap. The chain recombines TRBV30 with TRBJ2-6; D is possibly TRBD2 (6 bases). Germline V lookup: CDR1 GTSNPN, CDR2 SVGIG (reference sequence). This CDR3 region has 13 residues. Trimming took 7 bases from V and 0 from J, leaving 7 bases between them. CDR3 DNA (partial): TGTGCCTTCGGGGGCTCTGGGGCCAACGTC. Its protein product is CAFGGSGANV. The entire CDR3 sequence reads CAFGGSGANVLTF.

In regard to this clone: The sequence runs out 3 residues before the end of the CDR3; the remainder is reconstructed from the germline J gene. V is TRBV20-1 and J is TRBJ1-6; weak D call: TRBD1 (6 bases). CDR1 and CDR2 from the germline V gene are DFQATT and SNEGSKA (reference sequence). Trimming stripped 2 bases from V and 7 bases from J, with 21 bases between. This CDR3 contains 17 residues. CDR3 region: CSARTQGRGRGNSPLHF. The sequenced part of the CDR3 DNA is TGCAGTGCTAGAACCCAGGGACGAGGCAGGGGAAATTCACCC.

Details on this clone: The CDR3 is cut off 3 residues early in the read; its end comes from the germline J gene. The V and J genes are TRBV7-8 and TRBJ1-1, with D unclear. CDR1 is SGHVS, CDR2 FQNEAQ, per germline. Deletions cut 2 bases from V and 4 bases from J, with 5 bases between. CDR3 length: 12 residues. Incomplete CDR3 DNA: TGTGCCAGCAGCTTAAGGTTCACTGAA. Amino acid sequence: CASSLRFTE. In full, the CDR3 reads CASSLRFTEAFF.

CDR3 residues: CSAQRGIRYEQYF. The CDR3 bases that were read are TGCAGTGCCCAGCGGGGGATCCGATACGAG. The chain recombines TRBV20-1 with TRBJ2-7; 8 nucleotides agree with TRBD2. With the read ending 3 residues before the CDR3 end, the germline J gene is used to fill in that end. Germline values: CDR1 DFQATT, CDR2 SNEGSKA (reference sequence). The CDR3 has 13 residues. V was pared by 6 bases and J by 4 bases, with 8 bases of the junction left unmatched.

As regards this clone: The read terminates 3 residues ahead of where the CDR3 ends, so the germline J gene completes it. The genes are TRBV19 and TRBJ2-1; D is unresolved. The CDR3 is made up of 12 amino acids. CDR1 and CDR2 (germline): LNHDA, SQIVND (reference sequence). V lost 5 bases, J lost 1 base, and 3 bases lay in between. Here the CDR3 reads CASSLSYNEQFF. The CDR3 DNA, read in part, is TGTGCCAGTAGTCTATCCTACAATGAG.

Concerning this clone itself: Sequencing ends 3 residues short of the CDR3 end; the germline J gene provides the rest. This chain uses TRBV20-1 with TRBJ1-1; possible D gene TRBD1, 6 bases. With 2 bases removed from V and 2 bases from J, the gap between germline ends came to 15 bases. This CDR3 spans 15 amino acids. The germline CDR1 and CDR2 sequences are DFQATT and SNEGSKA (reference sequence). The DNA read from the CDR3 is TGCAGTGCTAGACCCCTGGAACAGGGCAACACTGAA. Amino acid sequence: CSARPLEQGNTE. The full CDR3 reads CSARPLEQGNTEAFF.

Worth noting for this clone: The CDR3 goes on 3 residues after the read ends, and that part is filled in from the germline J gene. The gene calls are TRBV28 and TRBJ1-2; no reliable D call. The germline V and J ends were trimmed by 3 bases and 6 bases, with 14 bases remaining between them. CDR3 length: 14 amino acids. Germline CDR1 is MDHEN and CDR2 is SYDVKM. CDR3 sequence: CASSLGLPPNGYTF. The CDR3 bases that were read are TGTGCCAGCAGTTTGGGCCTACCGCCTAATGGC.

On this clone: The read terminates 3 residues ahead of where the CDR3 ends, so the germline J gene completes it. The chain recombines TRBV19 with TRBJ1-2; 8 positions match TRBD1. The J segment lost 7 bases and the V segment lost 5 bases, leaving 9 bases of the junction unmatched. Germline CDR1 is LNHDA and CDR2 is SQIVND (reference sequence). The CDR3 contains 14 residues. The part of the CDR3 DNA that was read is TGTGCCAGTAGTCCAGGACAGGGTGCCCTTGGC. Its protein product is CASSPGQGALG. The CDR3 in full is CASSPGQGALGYTF.